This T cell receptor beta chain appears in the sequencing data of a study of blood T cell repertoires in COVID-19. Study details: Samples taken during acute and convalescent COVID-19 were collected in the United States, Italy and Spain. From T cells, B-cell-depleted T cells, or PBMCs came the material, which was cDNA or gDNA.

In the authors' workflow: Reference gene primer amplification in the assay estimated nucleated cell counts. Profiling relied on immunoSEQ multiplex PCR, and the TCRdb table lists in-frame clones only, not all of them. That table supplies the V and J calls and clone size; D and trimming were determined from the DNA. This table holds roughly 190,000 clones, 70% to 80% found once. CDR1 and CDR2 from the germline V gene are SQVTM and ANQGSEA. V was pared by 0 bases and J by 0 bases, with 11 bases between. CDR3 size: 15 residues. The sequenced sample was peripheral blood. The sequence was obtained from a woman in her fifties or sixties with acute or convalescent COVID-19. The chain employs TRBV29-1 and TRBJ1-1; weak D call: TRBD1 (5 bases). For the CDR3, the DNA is TGCAGCGTTGAAGATTTGGGGGGGGTGAACACTGAAGCTTTCTTT. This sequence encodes CSVEDLGGVNTEAFF.